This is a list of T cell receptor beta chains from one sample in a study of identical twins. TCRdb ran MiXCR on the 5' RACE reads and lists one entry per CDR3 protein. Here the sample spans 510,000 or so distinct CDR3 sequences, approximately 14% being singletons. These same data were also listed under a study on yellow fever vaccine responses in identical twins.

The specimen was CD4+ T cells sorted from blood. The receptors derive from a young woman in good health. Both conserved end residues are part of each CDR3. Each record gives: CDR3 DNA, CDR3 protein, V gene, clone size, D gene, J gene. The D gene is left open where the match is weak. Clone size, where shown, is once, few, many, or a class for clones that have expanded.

CDR3 DNA: TGTGCCAGCATCCTAGGACTATCGAACACCGGGGAGCTGTTTTTT
CDR3 protein: CASILGLSNTGELFF
V gene: TRBV7-9
clone size: .
D gene: .
J gene: TRBJ2-2

CDR3 DNA: TGTGCCAGCAGTTTATGGGGACGGTATAGCAATCAGCCCCAGCATTTT
CDR3 protein: CASSLWGRYSNQPQHF
V gene: TRBV12-3/TRBV12-4
clone size: .
D gene: .
J gene: TRBJ1-5

CDR3 DNA: TGCAGTGCTAGCAGGTCATCTAGCACAGATACGCAGTATTTT
CDR3 protein: CSASRSSSTDTQYF
V gene: TRBV20-1
clone size: many
D gene: .
J gene: TRBJ2-3

CDR3 DNA: TGTGCCAGCTCGCGTCGGGCAGAACTGTCCAATGAGCAGTTCTTC
CDR3 protein: CASSRRAELSNEQFF
V gene: TRBV18
clone size: .
D gene: .
J gene: TRBJ2-1

CDR3 DNA: TGTGCCAGCAGCAGGGGTACCTATGGCTACACCTTC
CDR3 protein: CASSRGTYGYTF
V gene: TRBV7-8
clone size: many
D gene: .
J gene: TRBJ1-2

CDR3 DNA: TGTGCCAGCAGTCCTACTGGGATGCTAGAGACCCAGTACTTC
CDR3 protein: CASSPTGMLETQYF
V gene: TRBV7-9
clone size: few
D gene: .
J gene: TRBJ2-5

CDR3 DNA: TGTGCCAGCAGCTACTCGTGGGGCGGGGGCTCCTACAATGAGCAGTTCTTC
CDR3 protein: CASSYSWGGGSYNEQFF
V gene: TRBV14
clone size: .
D gene: TRBD2
J gene: TRBJ2-1

CDR3 DNA: TGCGCCAGCAGGGGCTCGGGGGTAGGCGGCTACACCTTC
CDR3 protein: CASRGSGVGGYTF
V gene: TRBV4-1
clone size: few
D gene: .
J gene: TRBJ1-2

CDR3 DNA: TGTGCCAGCAGCCTGGAGTTTGGGAACACTGAAGCTTTCTTT
CDR3 protein: CASSLEFGNTEAFF
V gene: TRBV7-2
clone size: .
D gene: .
J gene: TRBJ1-1

CDR3 DNA: TGTGCCAGCAGCTTAGCCTATGGACCAGGGACCAATATAAGCTACACCTTC
CDR3 protein: CASSLAYGPGTNISYTF
V gene: TRBV7-9
clone size: .
D gene: .
J gene: TRBJ1-2

CDR3 DNA: TGTGCCAGCAGCCTTTCGCCCCGGATTAACACTGAAGCTTTCTTT
CDR3 protein: CASSLSPRINTEAFF
V gene: TRBV6-1
clone size: many
D gene: .
J gene: TRBJ1-1

CDR3 DNA: TGTGCCAGCTCGCCGAGTGAGTTGGGGATAACCGGGGAGCTGTTTTTT
CDR3 protein: CASSPSELGITGELFF
V gene: TRBV18
clone size: .
D gene: .
J gene: TRBJ2-2

CDR3 DNA: TGTGCCAGCAGGTTGACCCATGGGAGGACAGATACGCAGTATTTT
CDR3 protein: CASRLTHGRTDTQYF
V gene: TRBV5-4
clone size: .
D gene: .
J gene: TRBJ2-3

CDR3 DNA: TGTGCCAGCAGACAGGGCTCGGGGAGCAATCAGCCCCAGCATTTT
CDR3 protein: CASRQGSGSNQPQHF
V gene: TRBV6-1
clone size: .
D gene: .
J gene: TRBJ1-5

CDR3 DNA: TGTGCCAGCAGTTATACCGGGACAGGGGCCTACGAGCAGTACTTC
CDR3 protein: CASSYTGTGAYEQYF
V gene: TRBV6-5
clone size: few
D gene: TRBD1
J gene: TRBJ2-7

CDR3 DNA: TGTGCCAGCCTCAGGGATCTTCATGGCTATGGCTACACCTTC
CDR3 protein: CASLRDLHGYGYTF
V gene: TRBV10-3
clone size: few
D gene: .
J gene: TRBJ1-2

CDR3 DNA: TGCAGTGCGGCGAGACTAGCGGGTAACAACATTCAGTACTTC
CDR3 protein: CSAARLAGNNIQYF
V gene: TRBV20-1
clone size: few
D gene: TRBD2
J gene: TRBJ2-4

CDR3 DNA: TGTGCCAGCAGTTATGACAGGGGAGTTCAGCCCCAGCATTTT
CDR3 protein: CASSYDRGVQPQHF
V gene: TRBV6-5
clone size: .
D gene: TRBD1
J gene: TRBJ1-5

CDR3 DNA: TGTGCCAGCAGCCCCGGGGCTGTGGGACTCTTCGCCGAGCAGTACTTC
CDR3 protein: CASSPGAVGLFAEQYF
V gene: TRBV7-9
clone size: few
D gene: .
J gene: TRBJ2-7

CDR3 DNA: TGTGCCAGCAGGGCCCAGCGGGAGCTGGAGACCCAGTACTTC
CDR3 protein: CASRAQRELETQYF
V gene: TRBV2
clone size: .
D gene: TRBD2
J gene: TRBJ2-5

CDR3 DNA: TGCAGTGCTAGAGGGCAGAATAATTCACCCCTCCACTTT
CDR3 protein: CSARGQNNSPLHF
V gene: TRBV20-1
clone size: few
D gene: .
J gene: TRBJ1-6

CDR3 DNA: TGTGCCAGCAGTTTGGGGGGAGCCTCCTACAATGAGCAGTTCTTC
CDR3 protein: CASSLGGASYNEQFF
V gene: TRBV5-1
clone size: many
D gene: .
J gene: TRBJ2-1

CDR3 DNA: TGCGCCAGCAGCTGGACCAACTCTGGGGCCAACGTCCTGACTTTC
CDR3 protein: CASSWTNSGANVLTF
V gene: TRBV4-1
clone size: few
D gene: .
J gene: TRBJ2-6

CDR3 DNA: TGCGCCAGCAAGCCTAGCGGGACCGTGGATACGCAGTATTTT
CDR3 protein: CASKPSGTVDTQYF
V gene: TRBV5-1
clone size: .
D gene: TRBD2
J gene: TRBJ2-3

CDR3 DNA: TGCGCCAGCAGCATAAGCGGGAGGCTAGACAATGAGCAGTTCTTC
CDR3 protein: CASSISGRLDNEQFF
V gene: TRBV5-1
clone size: few
D gene: TRBD2
J gene: TRBJ2-1

CDR3 DNA: TGTGCCACCAGTGACCAGGACAGACGAGGCACAGATACGCAGTATTTT
CDR3 protein: CATSDQDRRGTDTQYF
V gene: TRBV24-1
clone size: .
D gene: .
J gene: TRBJ2-3

CDR3 DNA: TGTGCCAGCAACCAATCGGGCGCCAAAAACATTCAGTACTTC
CDR3 protein: CASNQSGAKNIQYF
V gene: TRBV28
clone size: few
D gene: .
J gene: TRBJ2-4

CDR3 DNA: TGTGCCAGCAGCAACCCCGTCTCCTACGAGCAGTACTTC
CDR3 protein: CASSNPVSYEQYF
V gene: TRBV7-9
clone size: many
D gene: .
J gene: TRBJ2-7

CDR3 DNA: TGTGCTAGTGCGGAGGCTGGAGATACGCAGTATTTT
CDR3 protein: CASAEAGDTQYF
V gene: TRBV12-5
clone size: few
D gene: .
J gene: TRBJ2-3

CDR3 DNA: TGTGCCAGCAGCTTGGTTACCGATGGTGAAAAACTGTTTTTT
CDR3 protein: CASSLVTDGEKLFF
V gene: TRBV5-6
clone size: many
D gene: .
J gene: TRBJ1-4

CDR3 DNA: TGTGCCAGCACACGTTTCAATGAGCAGTTCTTC
CDR3 protein: CASTRFNEQFF
V gene: TRBV7-2
clone size: few
D gene: .
J gene: TRBJ2-1

CDR3 DNA: TGTGCCAGCAGACCAGGACAGGGGCTACGCACTGAAGCTTTCTTT
CDR3 protein: CASRPGQGLRTEAFF
V gene: TRBV12-3/TRBV12-4
clone size: few
D gene: TRBD1
J gene: TRBJ1-1

CDR3 DNA: TGTGCCAGCAGCTTATTTGTCGGGGGGTCTAGGAATACGCAGTATTTT
CDR3 protein: CASSLFVGGSRNTQYF
V gene: TRBV7-9
clone size: many
D gene: TRBD2
J gene: TRBJ2-3

CDR3 DNA: TGTGCCAGCAGTTCCATCCCAGCGGGTATTCACAATGAGCAGTTCTTC
CDR3 protein: CASSSIPAGIHNEQFF
V gene: TRBV12-3/TRBV12-4
clone size: few
D gene: .
J gene: TRBJ2-1

CDR3 DNA: TGCAGTGCTAGAGATTTTAGTGGGAGGCGGTCTTCAGATACGCAGTATTTT
CDR3 protein: CSARDFSGRRSSDTQYF
V gene: TRBV20-1
clone size: .
D gene: .
J gene: TRBJ2-3

CDR3 DNA: TGCGCCAGCAGCTTTATTCCCGGGAACGAGCAGTACTTC
CDR3 protein: CASSFIPGNEQYF
V gene: TRBV5-1
clone size: .
D gene: .
J gene: TRBJ2-7

CDR3 DNA: TGTGCCACCAGCAGAGATCGGGTGGATGAGCAGTTCTTC
CDR3 protein: CATSRDRVDEQFF
V gene: TRBV15
clone size: few
D gene: .
J gene: TRBJ2-1

CDR3 DNA: TGTGCCATCAGGGACCCCCAGGGGTTCTACAATGAGCAGTTCTTC
CDR3 protein: CAIRDPQGFYNEQFF
V gene: TRBV10-3
clone size: .
D gene: .
J gene: TRBJ2-1

CDR3 DNA: TGTGCCAGCTTAGACTGGGACAGTGCTACGGAGACCCAGTACTTC
CDR3 protein: CASLDWDSATETQYF
V gene: TRBV2
clone size: .
D gene: TRBD1
J gene: TRBJ2-5

CDR3 DNA: TGCAGTGCTCGTCCCAGGGGGTACGAGCAGTACTTC
CDR3 protein: CSARPRGYEQYF
V gene: TRBV20-1
clone size: few
D gene: TRBD1
J gene: TRBJ2-7

CDR3 DNA: TGTGCCAGCCATAGACTAGCGGGAGACCCGAACACCGGGGAGCTGTTTTTT
CDR3 protein: CASHRLAGDPNTGELFF
V gene: TRBV28
clone size: .
D gene: TRBD2
J gene: TRBJ2-2

CDR3 DNA: TGTGCCCTCGAGGGCCAGGGGACAGACTACGAGCAGTACTTC
CDR3 protein: CALEGQGTDYEQYF
V gene: TRBV15
clone size: .
D gene: TRBD1
J gene: TRBJ2-7

CDR3 DNA: TGTGCCATCCAGGCAGCGGCGTCTGGGGCCAACGTCCTGACTTTC
CDR3 protein: CAIQAAASGANVLTF
V gene: TRBV28
clone size: few
D gene: .
J gene: TRBJ2-6

CDR3 DNA: TGCGCCAGCAGCTTGGCCACGGGACTAACTTACAATGAGCAGTTCTTC
CDR3 protein: CASSLATGLTYNEQFF
V gene: TRBV5-1
clone size: few
D gene: TRBD2
J gene: TRBJ2-1

CDR3 DNA: TGTGCCAGCAGCGTAGCGGGCAGCACAGATACGCAGTATTTT
CDR3 protein: CASSVAGSTDTQYF
V gene: TRBV12-3/TRBV12-4
clone size: .
D gene: TRBD2
J gene: TRBJ2-3

CDR3 DNA: TGTGCCAGTAGTATTGGGACACTAAGATCTAGCACAGATACGCAGTATTTT
CDR3 protein: CASSIGTLRSSTDTQYF
V gene: TRBV19
clone size: .
D gene: .
J gene: TRBJ2-3

CDR3 DNA: TGTGCCAGCAGCGACGGGGACTCTGGCTACACCTTC
CDR3 protein: CASSDGDSGYTF
V gene: TRBV7-3
clone size: few
D gene: .
J gene: TRBJ1-2

CDR3 DNA: TGTGCCACCAGTGACCCTGGACGGCGCACCCAGTACTTC
CDR3 protein: CATSDPGRRTQYF
V gene: TRBV24-1
clone size: few
D gene: .
J gene: TRBJ2-5

CDR3 DNA: TGTGCCAGCAGTTACCTGACAGGGCAAGAGACCCAGTACTTC
CDR3 protein: CASSYLTGQETQYF
V gene: TRBV6-5
clone size: few
D gene: TRBD1
J gene: TRBJ2-5

CDR3 DNA: TGTGCCAGCACCACGTCCAACACCGGGGAGCTGTTTTTT
CDR3 protein: CASTTSNTGELFF
V gene: TRBV3-1
clone size: .
D gene: .
J gene: TRBJ2-2

CDR3 DNA: TGTGCCAGCAGCTACCGGGGGGGGGTGTCTTACAATGAGCAGTTCTTC
CDR3 protein: CASSYRGGVSYNEQFF
V gene: TRBV7-2
clone size: few
D gene: TRBD2
J gene: TRBJ2-1

CDR3 DNA: TGCGCCAGCAGCCAAGTGAGGGGTGATGACATTCAGTACTTC
CDR3 protein: CASSQVRGDDIQYF
V gene: TRBV4-1
clone size: .
D gene: .
J gene: TRBJ2-4

CDR3 DNA: TGTGCCAGCAGTACTCATAGCGGGTCCTCCTACAATGAGCAGTTCTTC
CDR3 protein: CASSTHSGSSYNEQFF
V gene: TRBV6-5
clone size: few
D gene: TRBD2
J gene: TRBJ2-1

CDR3 DNA: TGTGCCACCAGTGATTCCGTATTGGTCAATGAGCAGTTCTTC
CDR3 protein: CATSDSVLVNEQFF
V gene: TRBV24-1
clone size: many
D gene: .
J gene: TRBJ2-1

CDR3 DNA: TGTGCCAGCAGCCATGGTCCCCGGGGCTACACCTTC
CDR3 protein: CASSHGPRGYTF
V gene: TRBV6-5
clone size: .
D gene: .
J gene: TRBJ1-2